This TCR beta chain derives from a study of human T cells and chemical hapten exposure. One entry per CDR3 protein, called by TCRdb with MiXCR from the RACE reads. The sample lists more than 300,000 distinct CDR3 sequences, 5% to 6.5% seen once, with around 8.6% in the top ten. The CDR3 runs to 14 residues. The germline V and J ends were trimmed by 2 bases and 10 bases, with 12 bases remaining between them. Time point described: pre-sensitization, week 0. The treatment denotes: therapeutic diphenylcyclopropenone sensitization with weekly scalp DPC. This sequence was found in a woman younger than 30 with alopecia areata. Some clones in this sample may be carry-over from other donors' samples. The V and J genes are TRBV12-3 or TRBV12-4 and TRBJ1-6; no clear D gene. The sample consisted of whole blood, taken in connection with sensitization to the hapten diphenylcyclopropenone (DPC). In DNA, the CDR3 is TGTGCCAGCAGTTTAAGGCCCCCACGATCACCCCTCCACTTT. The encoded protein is CASSLRPPRSPLHF.